This TCR beta chain comes out of a study of cytomegalovirus exposure and HLA in healthy donors. CDR3 length equals 19 residues. This PCR relied on a set of 60 Vbeta primers and 13 Jbeta primers. As handled by the study authors: A later analysis counted tens of millions of unique TCR beta chains, roughly 11 million shared. Using immunoSEQ multiplex PCR, the repertoire was profiled, and TCRdb retains in-frame clones only, with some absent. The V and J calls and clone size come from that table; D and trimming were worked out from the DNA. The repertoire includes around 160,000 clones, 68% of them detected once, and less than 1.5% sits in the top ten.

The chain combines TRBV21-1 with TRBJ1-1; the D segment call TRBD1 is taken from the table without a DNA check. TRBV21-1 is deemed a pseudogene. This sequence originates from a man in his forties or fifties in good health and CMV-seronegative. Sequences were obtained from PBMCs. CDR3 sequence reads: CASSKDRTGGGGMNTEAFF. Here the CDR3 DNA reads TGTGCCAGCAGCAAAGATCGGACAGGGGGTGGTGGAATGAACACTGAAGCTTTCTTT.